Listed here are 15 T cell receptor beta chains from one sample, sequenced in a study of T cell responses to AZD1222 COVID-19 vaccine. Sequencing was performed with immunoSEQ multiplex PCR; in TCRdb, only in-frame clones are kept and a portion is missing. This table holds 75,000 to 95,000 clones, around 83% found once. This sample comprised peripheral blood, obtained on day 0 of AZD1222 vaccination. The source is an adult in good health.

The V and J genes are TRBV2 and TRBJ1-1; the D gene is possibly TRBD1 (5 bases). V lost 3 bases and J lost 4, with 12 bases in between. The CDR3 contains 14 residues. From germline, CDR1 is SNHLY and CDR2 FYNNEI. This CDR3 reads CASSERGSGTEAFF. CDR3 DNA: TGTGCCAGCAGTGAGCGGGGCTCGGGCACTGAAGCTTTCTTT. Filled out from reference TRBV2 and TRBJ1-1, the complete variable domain reads EPEVTQTPSHQVTQMGQEVILRCVPISNHLYFYWYRQILGQKVEFLVSFYNNEISEKSEIFDDQFSVERPDGSNFTLKIRSTKLEDSAMYFCASSERGSGTEAFFGQGTRLTVV.

The rearrangement uses TRBV6-5 and TRBJ1-3; a possible D gene is TRBD1 (6 bases). Trimming cost V 7 bases and J 1 base, with 14 bases left between them. Germline-derived CDR1 and CDR2 are MNHEY and SVGAGI. The CDR3 contains 15 residues. The CDR3 loop reads CASKQGIQSGNTIYF. CDR3 DNA: TGTGCCAGCAAACAGGGCATTCAATCTGGAAACACCATATATTTT.

The chain combines TRBV5-6 with TRBJ2-2; D is possibly TRBD2 (6 bases). Germline CDR1 SGHDT, CDR2 YYEEEE. The CDR3 has 19 amino acids. V lost 5 bases and J 2 bases, leaving 25 bases between the germline ends. CDR3 amino acids: CASRDGLTHGRGNTGELFF. The CDR3 bases are TGTGCCAGCAGGGACGGACTAACACATGGAAGGGGAAACACCGGGGAGCTGTTTTTT. The variable domain in full, completed from reference TRBV5-6 and TRBJ2-2, reads DAGVTQSPTHLIKTRGQQVTLRCSPKSGHDTVSWYQQALGQGPQFIFQYYEEEERQRGNFPDRFSGHQFPNYSSELNVNALLLGDSALYLCASRDGLTHGRGNTGELFFGEGSRLTVL.

The V call is TRBV7-3, the J call TRBJ2-5; D not resolved. From germline, CDR1 is SGHTA and CDR2 FQGTGA. The CDR3 is 9 residues long. V lost 6 bases and J 5 bases, leaving 1 base between the germline ends. The CDR3 sequence is CASSETQYF. DNA for the CDR3: TGTGCCAGCAGTGAGACCCAGTACTTC. The variable domain in full, completed from reference TRBV7-3 and TRBJ2-5, reads GAGVSQTPSNKVTEKGKYVELRCDPISGHTALYWYRQSLGQGPEFLIYFQGTGAADDSGLPNDRFFAVRPEGSVSTLKIQRTERGDSAVYLCASSETQYFGPGTRLLVL.

The chain recombines TRBV4-1 with TRBJ1-1, with 8 nucleotides matching TRBD1. This CDR3 spans 16 amino acids. Germline V lookup: CDR1 MGHRA, CDR2 YSYEKL. V lost 4 bases and J lost 5; bases outside the gene matches: 12. CDR3 loop: CASSPGQGPSSTEAFF. DNA for the CDR3: TGCGCCAGCAGCCCCGGACAGGGACCCTCGAGTACTGAAGCTTTCTTT.

V is TRBV15 and J is TRBJ2-3, with a weak D call TRBD1 (6 bases). Germline CDR1 and CDR2: LNHNV and YYDKDF (reference sequence). The V gene lost 2 bases and the J gene lost 6 bases, with 15 bases spanning the gap. There are 15 residues in the CDR3. The CDR3 here is CATSRLFNQGDTQYF. CDR3 nucleotides: TGTGCCACCAGCAGACTGTTCAACCAGGGGGATACGCAGTATTTT.

The chain carries TRBV5-6 and TRBJ1-1, with 7 bases matching TRBD1. The CDR3 runs to 14 residues. After removal of 4 bases from V and 9 bases from J, the junction contained 12 bases not matched to a gene. Per germline, CDR1 SGHDT and CDR2 YYEEEE. The CDR3 protein is CASSIGRGRLQAFF. The CDR3 nucleotides are TGTGCCAGCAGCATCGGTAGGGGGCGCCTCCAAGCTTTCTTT. Together with reference TRBV5-6 and TRBJ1-1, the CDR3 gives the full variable domain: DAGVTQSPTHLIKTRGQQVTLRCSPKSGHDTVSWYQQALGQGPQFIFQYYEEEERQRGNFPDRFSGHQFPNYSSELNVNALLLGDSALYLCASSIGRGRLQAFFGQGTRLTVV.

The chain couples TRBV28 to TRBJ1-4; D is perhaps TRBD1 (6 bases). V dropped 5 bases and J dropped 0 bases, with 10 bases sitting between them. The CDR3 spans 15 residues. From germline, CDR1 is MDHEN and CDR2 SYDVKM. The CDR3 region has the DNA TGTGCCAGCAGTCCCCCAGGGGCAACTAATGAAAAACTGTTTTTT. Translating gives CASSPPGATNEKLFF.

The rearrangement uses TRBV3-1 (or the pseudogene TRBV3-2) and TRBJ2-3; 9 nucleotides agree with TRBD2. CDR1 is LGHDT and CDR2 is YNNKEL in the germline V gene (reference sequence). This CDR3 has 15 residues. V gave up 3 bases and J gave up 3 bases; unmatched junction bases: 4. The CDR3 DNA reads TGTGCCAGCAGCCAGCTAGCGGGGTCGACAGATACGCAGTATTTT. Translation gives CASSQLAGSTDTQYF.

The chain has TRBV6-4 and TRBJ1-2; possible D gene TRBD1, 6 bases. Deletions cut 4 bases from V and 4 bases from J, with 10 bases between. Germline assignment: CDR1 MRHNA and CDR2 SNTAGT. The CDR3 contains 13 residues. The CDR3 protein is CASSVETGYGYTF. As DNA, the CDR3 is TGTGCCAGCAGTGTCGAGACAGGCTATGGCTACACCTTC.

The chain couples TRBV9 to TRBJ2-7; a possible D gene is TRBD1 (6 bases). The V and J ends lost 4 bases and 5 bases respectively, with 22 bases between them. The CDR3 is 16 residues long. Germline-derived CDR1 and CDR2 are SGDLS and YYNGEE. CDR3 in amino acids: CASSPGQGTYRNEQYF. In DNA, the CDR3 is TGTGCCAGCAGCCCGGGTCAGGGGACGTATAGGAACGAGCAGTACTTC.

The chain has TRBV15 and TRBJ1-5, with D unresolved. Deletions cut 5 bases from V and 9 bases from J, with 14 bases between. The CDR3 is made up of 13 amino acids. Germline V gene lookup returns CDR1 LNHNV and CDR2 YYDKDF (reference sequence). The CDR3 protein is CATSGAGEGPQHF. CDR3 nucleotides: TGTGCCACCAGCGGCGCCGGAGAGGGGCCCCAGCATTTT.

The V gene is TRBV6-5, the J gene TRBJ1-6; unclear D gene. This CDR3 contains 13 residues. Germline V gives CDR1 MNHEY, CDR2 SVGAGI. The V end lost 3 bases, the J end lost 10 bases, and 10 bases lay between the germline ends. The CDR3 DNA is TGTGCCAGCAGTTATGGGCAGGAGTCACCCCTCCACTTT. This gives the protein CASSYGQESPLHF.

The chain is built from TRBV2 and TRBJ2-1; TRBD2 agrees at 13 bases. The CDR3 totals 14 residues. Trimming removed 6 bases from V and 10 bases from J; junction bases left unmatched: 6. Germline V gives CDR1 SNHLY, CDR2 FYNNEI. DNA of the CDR3: TGTGCCAGCAGGGGATTGGGACTAGCGGGGGAGCAGTTCTTC. Translated, it gives CASRGLGLAGEQFF.

The chain joins TRBV13 to TRBJ1-2; the D gene is possibly TRBD1 (5 bases). This CDR3 is built from 13 residues. Germline-derived CDR1 and CDR2 are PRHDT and FYEKMQ (reference sequence). The ends were cut back, 5 bases at V and 8 bases at J, with 15 bases in the middle. CDR3 loop: CASSPREFMGYTF. CDR3 nucleotide sequence: TGTGCCAGCAGCCCCAGGGAATTTATGGGCTACACCTTC.